The sequence of this TCR beta chain was determined in a study of identifying expanded T cells in peripheral blood. In the case of this clone: This CDR3 is also generated by other DNA sequences in the sample.

The data were produced by immunoSEQ multiplex PCR, yet TCRdb's version contains in-frame clones alone and is incomplete. This table has about 97,000 clones, roughly 89% appearing once. The receptor comes from a person aged 18 to 75 in good health. The sample comprised blood.

DNA of the CDR3: TGTGCCAGCAGCTCCGGGACAGGCGAGTACGAGCAGTACTTC. Translated, it gives CASSSGTGEYEQYF. The chain is built from TRBV13 and TRBJ2-7; 8 nucleotides agree with TRBD1. Germline assignment: CDR1 PRHDT and CDR2 FYEKMQ (reference sequence). This CDR3 is 14 amino acids long. J lost 4 bases, V lost 4 bases, and 6 bases had no gene match.